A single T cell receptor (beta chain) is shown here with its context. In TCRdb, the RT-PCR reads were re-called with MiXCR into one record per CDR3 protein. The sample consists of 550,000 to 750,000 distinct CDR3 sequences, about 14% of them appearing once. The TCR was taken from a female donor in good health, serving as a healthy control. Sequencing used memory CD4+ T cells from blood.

CDR3 residues: CASSQDTINYGYTF. CDR3 coding DNA: TGTGCCAGCAGTCAAGACACAATTAACTATGGCTACACCTTC. The chain combines TRBV5-4 with TRBJ1-2, with D unresolved. The CDR3 spans 14 residues. CDR1 and CDR2 from the germline V gene are SGHNT and YYREEE (reference sequence). The V end was cut by 5 bases, the J end by 1 base, with 12 bases between.